This T cell receptor (beta chain) was obtained from a study of cytomegalovirus exposure and HLA in healthy donors. The length of the CDR3 is 14 residues. Trimming removed 1 base at V and 8 bases at J, with 12 bases between. Germline V lookup: CDR1 SGHTA, CDR2 FQGTGA. On this clone: The antigen is undetermined.

Regarding the study as a whole: V- and J-gene trimming of TCR beta was linked (in a later analysis) to a missense DCLRE1C variant. Using the classifier, cytomegalovirus status was reportedly diagnosed with high specificity and sensitivity.

PCR primers comprised 60 Vbeta and 13 Jbeta primers. Method: immunoSEQ multiplex PCR; TCRdb's copy keeps in-frame clones and lacks some. The sample has 95,000 to 120,000 clones; around 77% are singletons. The sequenced material came from PBMCs. This clonotype originated in a woman aged 25 to 39 in good health and CMV-seropositive. This chain uses TRBV7-3 with TRBJ2-1, with D hard to call. The CDR3 loop is CASSLIPGFDEQFF. CDR3 sequence (DNA): TGTGCCAGCAGCTTAATCCCAGGATTCGATGAGCAGTTCTTC. The complete variable domain, with remaining parts taken from reference TRBV7-3 and TRBJ2-1, reads GAGVSQTPSNKVTEKGKYVELRCDPISGHTALYWYRQSLGQGPEFLIYFQGTGAADDSGLPNDRFFAVRPEGSVSTLKIQRTERGDSAVYLCASSLIPGFDEQFFGPGTRLTVL.